This entry lists 5 T cell receptor beta chains sequenced from one sample in a study of cytomegalovirus exposure and HLA in healthy donors. The PCR used 60 Vbeta and 13 Jbeta primers. Repertoires were generated with immunoSEQ multiplex PCR, while TCRdb's copy carries only in-frame clones and drops some. Of 62,000 or so clones in the sample, 65% to 90% were seen once. The material sequenced was PBMCs. The source of these receptors is a man between 25 and 39 years old in good health and CMV-seronegative.

This chain connects TRBV27 to TRBJ1-1; D is possibly TRBD1 (5 bases). CDR1 and CDR2 from the germline V gene are MNHEY and SMNVEV (reference sequence). CDR3 length equals 13 residues. Trimming removed 3 bases at V and 5 bases at J, with 10 bases between. This chain's CDR3 is CASSLQGGTEAFF. The DNA for the CDR3 is TGTGCCAGCAGTTTGCAGGGAGGGACTGAAGCTTTCTTT.

V usage is TRBV5-1 and J usage is TRBJ2-6; TRBD1 matches 11 bases. The V segment lost 3 bases and the J segment 1 base; nucleotides outside the gene matches: 9. The CDR3 has 19 residues. CDR1 SGHRS and CDR2 YFSETQ come from the germline V gene. CDR3 DNA: TGCGCCAGCAGCTCGAGAGGACAGGGGGCTATTTCTGGGGCCAACGTCCTGACTTTC. It is translated as CASSSRGQGAISGANVLTF.

This clone was picked up a small number of times. The chain has TRBV10-3 and TRBJ2-5; a possible D gene is TRBD1 (5 bases). Germline CDR1 is ENHRY and CDR2 is SYGVKD. V lost 2 bases to trimming and J lost 1 base, with 11 bases between them. This CDR3 spans 15 amino acids. CDR3: CAISERKRGQETQYF. CDR3 DNA sequence: TGTGCCATCAGTGAGAGGAAAAGGGGCCAAGAGACCCAGTACTTC.

The rearrangement uses TRBV15 and TRBJ2-1, with D possibly being TRBD2 (6 bases). CDR1 is LNHNV, CDR2 YYDKDF, per germline (reference sequence). Deletions cut 0 bases from V and 7 bases from J, with 13 bases between. This CDR3 spans 15 amino acids. The CDR3 reads CATSRERSGVNEQFF. In nucleotides, the CDR3 is TGTGCCACCAGCAGAGAGCGTTCGGGAGTTAATGAGCAGTTCTTC.

V usage is TRBV10-3 and J usage is TRBJ2-2; 8 nucleotides agree with TRBD1. The CDR3 runs 15 residues. V dropped 0 bases and J dropped 6; count of bases not matched to a gene: 3. CDR1 and CDR2 (germline): ENHRY, SYGVKD. This chain's CDR3 is CAISESTGAPGELFF. The CDR3 DNA reads as TGTGCCATCAGTGAGTCGACAGGGGCGCCCGGGGAGCTGTTTTTT.